This T cell receptor (beta chain) was captured in a study of T cell clonality in common variable immunodeficiency. This clone was counted ten times or more. The read ends 3 residues shy of where the CDR3 ends; the end is completed using the germline J gene. The ends lost 2 bases at V and 0 bases at J; junction bases unmatched: 3. Germline-derived CDR1 and CDR2 are DFQATT and SNEGSKA (reference sequence). This CDR3 is built from 14 residues. Libraries were prepared by immunoSEQ multiplex PCR; TCRdb keeps only in-frame clonotypes and omits some of them. The specimen has fewer than 70,000 clones, none found just once.

This chain uses TRBV20-1 with TRBJ2-7; TRBD1 matches at 8 bases. The clonotype originates from a person aged 18-69 years in good health. The sequenced sample was peripheral blood mononuclear cells. The DNA read from the CDR3 is TGCAGTGCTAGAATTGACAGGGGCTCCTACGAG. Its translation is CSARIDRGSYE. The entire CDR3 sequence reads CSARIDRGSYEQYF.